This T cell receptor beta chain appears in the sequencing data of a study of blood T cell repertoires in COVID-19. Profiled with immunoSEQ multiplex PCR; TCRdb holds only in-frame clones, not every one. Among around 150,000 clones listed, roughly four fifths were seen once. The CDR3 spans 16 residues. Germline values: CDR1 MNHNY, CDR2 SVGAGI (reference sequence). The V and J ends lost 2 bases and 6 bases, in that order; junction bases with no gene match: 11. The receptor was derived from a human donor in a cohort sampled during active COVID-19. V gene TRBV6-6 combines with J gene TRBJ1-2; 8 bases align to TRBD1. The sample taken for sequencing was peripheral blood. CDR3 region: CASSYPPDRVLDGYTF. CDR3 coding DNA: TGTGCCAGCAGTTACCCGCCGGACAGGGTATTGGATGGCTACACCTTC.